These 17 T cell receptor beta chains were sequenced from one sample in a study of T cell responses to AZD1222 COVID-19 vaccine. Using immunoSEQ multiplex PCR, the repertoire was profiled, and TCRdb retains in-frame clones only, with some absent. The sample shows approximately 130,000 clones, 89% of them seen only once. Here the sequenced sample was peripheral blood, taken 28 days after the second AZD1222 dose. The source is an adult who received the AZD1222 COVID-19 vaccine.

Concerning this clone itself: This sample includes further DNA sequences coding for the same CDR3. The chain couples TRBV5-1 to TRBJ1-1; D not resolved. V was shortened by 3 bases and J by 1 base, with 10 bases between the two germline ends. The CDR3 has 14 amino acids. Germline lookup yields CDR1 SGHRS and CDR2 YFSETQ. CDR3 nucleotide sequence: TGCGCCAGCAGCTCACAACCCACGAACACTGAAGCTTTCTTT. Translating it yields CASSSQPTNTEAFF. Variable domain in full (rest from reference TRBV5-1 and TRBJ1-1): KAGVTQTPRYLIKTRGQQVTLSCSPISGHRSVSWYQQTPGQGLQFLFEYFSETQRNKGNFPGRFSGRQFSNSRSEMNVSTLELGDSALYLCASSSQPTNTEAFFGQGTRLTVV.

V gene TRBV24-1 combines with J gene TRBJ1-4; 9 bases match TRBD1. Germline lookup yields CDR1 KGHDR and CDR2 SFDVKD. V shed 4 bases and J 6 bases; nucleotides not matched to a gene: 2. There are 14 residues in the CDR3. As DNA, the CDR3 is TGTGCCACCAGTGAGACAGGGGGGGATGAAAAACTGTTTTTT. It specifies CATSETGGDEKLFF.

The chain has TRBV5-1 and TRBJ1-5; the D gene is possibly TRBD1 (6 bases). The CDR3 extends over 14 amino acids. Germline lookup yields CDR1 SGHRS and CDR2 YFSETQ. V was trimmed by 0 bases and J by 5 bases, leaving 9 bases between them. In nucleotides, the CDR3 is TGCGCCAGCAGCTTGGGGAGGGGGGATCAGCCCCAGCATTTT. Protein: CASSLGRGDQPQHF.

This sequence joins TRBV5-5 and TRBJ1-5; 9 bases agree with TRBD1. J lost 0 bases, V lost 4 bases, and 11 bases had no gene match. Germline V lookup: CDR1 SGHKS, CDR2 YYEKEE (reference sequence). CDR3 length equals 18 residues. CDR3 residues: CASSPVGTGTYSNQPQHF. CDR3 sequence (DNA): TGTGCCAGCAGCCCGGTGGGGACAGGGACCTATAGCAATCAGCCCCAGCATTTT.

The rearrangement uses TRBV3-1 (or the pseudogene TRBV3-2) and TRBJ2-1; weak D call: TRBD2 (5 bases). In germline, CDR1 is LGHDT, CDR2 YNNKEL (reference sequence). V lost 7 bases and J 9 bases, leaving 13 bases between the germline ends. This CDR3 has 12 residues. The CDR3 region has the DNA TGTGCCAGCACTGACGGGATGGTTGAGCAGTTCTTC. Its protein is CASTDGMVEQFF.

The rearrangement uses TRBV7-3 and TRBJ2-1; D uncertain. The CDR3 spans 14 residues. Germline V gene data show CDR1 as SGHTA and CDR2 as FQGTGA. V lost 2 bases, J lost 3 bases, and 8 bases lay in between. This CDR3 reads CASSLLGVYNEQFF. The CDR3 DNA reads TGTGCCAGCAGCTTACTCGGAGTCTACAATGAGCAGTTCTTC.

This clone was observed once. V gene TRBV19 combines with J gene TRBJ2-3; TRBD2 agrees at 11 bases. CDR3 length: 16 residues. Looked up from germline, CDR1 is LNHDA and CDR2 is SQIVND (reference sequence). The ends lost 6 bases at V and 2 bases at J; junction bases unmatched: 7. In DNA form, the CDR3 reads TGTGCCAGTAGAGCACTAGCGGGGGCCCTCACAGATACGCAGTATTTT. This encodes CASRALAGALTDTQYF.

The CDR3 DNA reads TGTGCCAGCAGCTTAGACTCGGGGGCGGGTGAGCAGTTCTTC. This codes for CASSLDSGAGEQFF. The chain employs TRBV11-3 and TRBJ2-1, with D perhaps given as TRBD1 or TRBD2 (6 bases each). CDR1 is SGHNT, CDR2 YENEEA, per germline. Deletions cut 0 bases from V and 9 bases from J, with 12 bases between. There are 14 residues in the CDR3. Looking up the rest from reference TRBV11-3 and TRBJ2-1 gives the full variable domain: EAGVVQSPRYKIIEKKQPVAFWCNPISGHNTLYWYLQNLGQGPELLIRYENEEAVDDSQLPKDRFSAERLKGVDSTLKIQPAELGDSAVYLCASSLDSGAGEQFFGPGTRLTVL.

This chain links TRBV5-1 with TRBJ1-1; D may be TRBD1 (6 bases). The CDR3 has 15 residues. Germline lookup yields CDR1 SGHRS and CDR2 YFSETQ. The V end lost 6 bases, the J end lost 1 base, and 16 bases lay between the germline ends. The CDR3 DNA reads TGCGCCAGCACCCCTAGGGAGGGGGGGAACACTGAAGCTTTCTTT. As protein: CASTPREGGNTEAFF.

This clone was seen once. One end of the junction is discordant with germline, which a read error may explain. This chain's CDR3 is CASSLYNRVINF. The CDR3 DNA follows: TGTGCCAGCAGCTTATATAACCGAGTCATCAACTTC. The chain is built from TRBV7-2 and TRBJ2-5, with D uncertain. The CDR3 runs to 12 residues. Germline V gene sequence: CDR1 SGHTA, CDR2 FQGNSA.

CDR3 sequence (DNA): TGTGCCTGGAGACTAAGGCGACAGGAGAACACTGAAGCTTTCTTT. Translated: CAWRLRRQENTEAFF. This chain connects TRBV30 to TRBJ1-1, with D possibly matching TRBD1 (6 bases). V was clipped by 3 bases and J by 1 base, with 15 bases between them. Germline assignment: CDR1 GTSNPN and CDR2 SVGIG (reference sequence). CDR3 length: 15 residues.

V usage is TRBV30 and J usage is TRBJ1-1, with D possibly matching TRBD1 (6 bases). CDR1 GTSNPN and CDR2 SVGIG come from the germline V gene (reference sequence). The CDR3 sequence is 13 residues long. The V end lost 0 bases, the J end lost 3 bases, and 8 bases lay between the germline ends. The CDR3 reads CAWSVTGYTEAFF. The CDR3 DNA reads TGTGCCTGGAGTGTAACAGGGTACACTGAAGCTTTCTTT.

This chain connects TRBV3-1 (or the pseudogene TRBV3-2) to TRBJ1-1; the D is unclear. Germline assignment: CDR1 LGHDT and CDR2 YNNKEL (reference sequence). This CDR3 comprises 14 residues. The V end lost 0 bases, the J end lost 1 base, and 6 bases lay between the germline ends. The CDR3 sequence is CASSQEGGNTEAFF. The CDR3 DNA reads as TGTGCCAGCAGCCAAGAGGGTGGGAACACTGAAGCTTTCTTT.

This chain links TRBV7-9 with TRBJ1-1; D is perhaps TRBD1 (6 bases). In germline, CDR1 is SEHNR, CDR2 FQNEAQ (reference sequence). The CDR3 runs 14 residues. Trimming pared 0 bases from V and 4 bases from J, leaving 9 bases between. The CDR3 reads CASSLAGGATEAFF. As DNA, the CDR3 is TGTGCCAGCAGCTTAGCCGGGGGGGCCACTGAAGCTTTCTTT.

Here the CDR3 reads CASGGTAGTIYF. The CDR3 DNA reads TGTGCCAGCGGTGGGACAGCAGGCACCATATATTTT. V usage is TRBV2 and J usage is TRBJ1-3; 7 bases are shared with TRBD1. Germline values: CDR1 SNHLY, CDR2 FYNNEI. Losses at the gene ends were 8 bases for V and 9 bases for J; bases not matched to a gene: 7. The CDR3 loop spans 12 amino acids.

This chain uses TRBV18 with TRBJ1-2; weak D call: TRBD1 (5 bases). The germline V and J ends were trimmed by 3 bases and 4 bases, with 12 bases remaining between them. Germline values: CDR1 KGHSH, CDR2 LQKENI. This CDR3 spans 14 amino acids. The CDR3 is CASSPPRQIYGYTF. The DNA of the CDR3 is TGTGCCAGCTCACCTCCTCGACAGATCTATGGCTACACCTTC.

The chain employs TRBV6-1 and TRBJ1-1; D gene ambiguous. Germline-derived CDR1 and CDR2 are MNHNS and SASEGT. With 3 bases removed from V and 1 base from J, the gap between germline ends came to 9 bases. The CDR3 runs 14 residues. Here the CDR3 DNA reads TGTGCCAGCAGTGAGGGCCGGGGGAACACTGAAGCTTTCTTT. Protein: CASSEGRGNTEAFF.